Each of the 8 T cell receptor beta chains below was sequenced from the same sample in a study of blood T cell repertoires in COVID-19. Only in-frame clones appear in the TCRdb table, and some are missing; sequencing was by immunoSEQ multiplex PCR. The table shows some 89,000 clones, with around 80% occurring only once. The material sequenced was peripheral blood. The source of these receptors is a man between 65 and 80 years old with acute or convalescent COVID-19.

This rearrangement joins TRBV29-1 to TRBJ1-3; tentatively, D is TRBD1 (6 bases). Germline loops: CDR1 SQVTM, CDR2 ANQGSEA. The CDR3 consists of 18 residues. Trimming shortened V by 0 bases and J by 0 bases, and 18 bases separated the two germline ends. The CDR3 here is CSVEEGSSGDGSGNTIYF. DNA for the CDR3: TGCAGCGTTGAAGAGGGGTCGTCAGGGGACGGCTCTGGAAACACCATATATTTT. Complete variable domain (other parts from reference TRBV29-1 and TRBJ1-3): SAVISQKPSRDICQRGTSLTIQCQVDSQVTMMFWYRQQPGQSLTLIATANQGSEATYESGFVIDKFPISRPNLTFSTLTVSNMSPEDSSIYLCSVEEGSSGDGSGNTIYFGEGSWLTVV.

The chain couples TRBV5-4 to TRBJ2-5; D uncertain. V dropped 0 bases and J dropped 4 bases, with 16 bases sitting between them. Germline V gene sequence: CDR1 SGHNT, CDR2 YYREEE (reference sequence). CDR3 length: 16 amino acids. The CDR3 protein is CASSLAGIPRGETQYF. The CDR3 DNA reads TGTGCCAGCAGCTTGGCGGGTATACCCAGAGGAGAGACCCAGTACTTC.

The genes are TRBV3-1 (or the pseudogene TRBV3-2) and TRBJ1-6, with TRBD1 identical over 8 bases. CDR1 is LGHDT and CDR2 is YNNKEL in the germline V gene (reference sequence). There are 13 residues in the CDR3. The trim removed 4 bases at V and 10 bases at J, leaving 3 bases unmatched. The CDR3 nucleotides read TGTGCCAGCAGCCGAGGGACAGGATCACCCCTCCACTTT. As protein: CASSRGTGSPLHF.

The gene calls are TRBV28 and TRBJ1-6; TRBD1 is a possible D gene (6 bases). Trimming pared 5 bases from V and 10 bases from J, leaving 18 bases between. From germline, CDR1 is MDHEN and CDR2 SYDVKM. The CDR3 is made up of 15 amino acids. The CDR3 sequence is CASSPRGFRSSPLHF. The CDR3 bases are TGTGCCAGCAGTCCCAGGGGTTTTAGGAGCTCACCCCTCCACTTT.

The J gene is TRBJ1-1, the V gene TRBV11-2; unclear D gene. There are 13 residues in the CDR3. V lost 0 bases and J lost 6, with 8 bases in between. Germline V gives CDR1 SGHAT, CDR2 FQNNGV. CDR3 region: CASSLDLLSEAFF. CDR3 bases: TGTGCCAGCAGCTTAGATCTACTGTCTGAAGCTTTCTTT.

The rearrangement links TRBV4-2 to TRBJ2-2, with D possibly being TRBD1 (5 bases). This CDR3 comprises 15 residues. Germline lookup yields CDR1 LGHNA and CDR2 YNFKEQ. The V and J ends lost 0 bases and 3 bases respectively, with 8 bases between them. In DNA form, the CDR3 reads TGTGCCAGCAGCCAAGATGGGGCCTACACCGGGGAGCTGTTTTTT. Encoded protein: CASSQDGAYTGELFF.

The chain has TRBV18 and TRBJ2-5; 8 bases line up with TRBD1. Germline CDR1 and CDR2: KGHSH and LQKENI. J lost 5 bases, V lost 3 bases, and 5 bases had no gene match. The CDR3 extends over 14 amino acids. CDR3 protein: CASSPRGLTETQYF. CDR3 in DNA: TGTGCCAGCTCACCCAGGGGGCTAACGGAGACCCAGTACTTC.

The rearrangement joins TRBV11-3 to TRBJ2-5; 7 bases map to TRBD1. The CDR3 loop spans 13 amino acids. Germline CDR1 reads SGHNT; CDR2 reads YENEEA. Trimming took 5 bases from V and 4 from J; bases not matched to a gene: 4. CDR3 nucleotides: TGTGCCAGCAGCAATACAGGGGTAGAGACCCAGTACTTC. Translated: CASSNTGVETQYF.